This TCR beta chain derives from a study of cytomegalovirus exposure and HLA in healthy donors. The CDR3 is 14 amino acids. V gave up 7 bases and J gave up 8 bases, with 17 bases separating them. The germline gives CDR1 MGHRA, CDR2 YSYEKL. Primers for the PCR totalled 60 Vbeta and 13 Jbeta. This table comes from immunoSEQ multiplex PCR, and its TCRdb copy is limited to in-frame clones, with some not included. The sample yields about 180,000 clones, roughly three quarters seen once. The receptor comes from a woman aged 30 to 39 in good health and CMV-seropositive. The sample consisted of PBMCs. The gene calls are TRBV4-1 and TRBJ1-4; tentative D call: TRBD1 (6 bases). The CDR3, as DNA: TGCGCCAGCAAGAAGCCAGGGGAAAGGGAAAAACTGTTTTTT. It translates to CASKKPGEREKLFF.